This TCR beta chain was documented in a study of PD-L1 blockade in urothelial cancer. At the level of the study: Specimens of blood held a median count of approximately 150,000 T cells.

As to this clone: Its antigen is unidentified.

Profiling relied on immunoSEQ multiplex PCR, and the TCRdb table lists in-frame clones only, not all of them. The sample includes 70,000 to 75,000 clones, 70% to 90% of them seen just once. General study findings and limits: Clones that were tumor-associated expanded more in the blood of durable-benefit patients at 3 weeks.

The TCR comes from a man aged 55 to 69 with urothelial cancer. Sample: PBMCs, taken around atezolizumab (anti-PD-L1) treatment.

Written as DNA, the CDR3 is TGCGCCAGCAGCTTGCAGGGGAGAGAAAAACTGTTTTTT. It specifies CASSLQGREKLFF. This chain links TRBV5-1 with TRBJ1-4; tentative D call: TRBD1 (6 bases). V lost 1 base, J lost 8 bases, and 9 bases lay in between. The CDR3 sequence is 13 residues long. Germline V gene sequence: CDR1 SGHRS, CDR2 YFSETQ. Combining the CDR3 with reference TRBV5-1 and TRBJ1-4 gives the whole variable domain KAGVTQTPRYLIKTRGQQVTLSCSPISGHRSVSWYQQTPGQGLQFLFEYFSETQRNKGNFPGRFSGRQFSNSRSEMNVSTLELGDSALYLCASSLQGREKLFFGSGTQLSVL.